This T cell receptor beta chain was retrieved from a study of Ad26.COV2.S vaccination and SARS-CoV-2 variants. Study information: Ad26.COV2.S arm of COV1001 included the donor. Once, or twice with 56 days between doses, Ad26.COV2.S was given intramuscularly.

Treatment of the sample: about 20 received Ad26.COV2.S at low or high dose, single or two shots; roughly 5 received placebo; per-sample allocation not given. Sampling occurred on day 63 after the first vaccine or placebo injection. The study, taken as a whole, reports: Reports say spike-specific CD8+ and CD4+ T cell responses covered substantial breadth after vaccination. Non-spike TCR breadth did not differ much between vaccine and placebo recipients.

Sequencing was performed with immunoSEQ multiplex PCR; in TCRdb, only in-frame clones are kept and a portion is missing. Among 350,000 to 500,000 clones listed, roughly 90% were seen once. Comment on this clone: Its target is not known.

The receptor's source is a person between 18 and 65 years old who received the Ad26.COV2.S COVID-19 vaccine or a placebo. The source material was peripheral blood, sampled in a trial of Ad26.COV2.S vaccine versus placebo.

The DNA of the CDR3 is TGTGCCAGCAGCTCACGTACTTTCGAGCAGTTCTTC. Residues: CASSSRTFEQFF. The V gene is TRBV7-2, the J gene TRBJ2-1; D remains ambiguous. Per the germline V gene, CDR1 is SGHTA and CDR2 is FQGNSA. V lost 4 bases and J 10 bases, leaving 11 bases between the germline ends. This CDR3 is 12 amino acids long.